The 5 T cell receptor beta chains in this list originate from one sample, sequenced in a study of beta chain features in type 1 diabetes. Whole-study findings and limits: Moderate but significant shortening of TCRB CDR3s was recorded in all four CD4+ subsets from Type 1 diabetes patients.

The antigens of these receptors remain unknown. The authors reverse transcribed all of the isolated RNA, so sequencing captured expressed TCRB transcripts. Clones were sequenced by immunoSEQ multiplex PCR, and TCRdb holds only the in-frame ones, with some missing. This table has roughly 260,000 clones, roughly 20% appearing once. The specimen was naive CD4+ T cells from blood. These receptors originate from a woman between 35 and 50 years old with type 1 diabetes.

This clone was picked up a small number of times. The chain employs TRBV9 and TRBJ1-2; TRBD1 might be the D (5 bases). The CDR3 runs 17 residues. V dropped 3 bases and J dropped 1 base, with 19 bases sitting between them. Looked up from germline, CDR1 is SGDLS and CDR2 is YYNGEE. As DNA, the CDR3 is TGTGCCAGCAGCGGAGGGCGTGGGGCGCGGGGTAACTATGGCTACACCTTC. This sequence encodes CASSGGRGARGNYGYTF.

This clone was counted between two and nine times. This chain uses TRBV28 with TRBJ1-5; TRBD1 is a possible D gene (6 bases). Germline V lookup: CDR1 MDHEN, CDR2 SYDVKM. The CDR3 is 14 amino acids. V gave up 6 bases and J gave up 8 bases, with 17 bases separating them. CDR3 region: CASRDPGERKPQHF. The CDR3 coding sequence is TGTGCCAGCAGAGATCCAGGGGAAAGAAAGCCCCAGCATTTT.

This clone was found a few times. V gene TRBV6-6 combines with J gene TRBJ2-5, with D possibly matching TRBD1 (6 bases). The germline V gene has CDR1 MNHNY and CDR2 SVGAGI (reference sequence). V lost 3 bases and J lost 5, with 13 bases in between. The CDR3 runs 14 residues. The CDR3 sequence: CASSYKQGAETQYF. CDR3 in DNA: TGTGCCAGCAGTTATAAACAGGGTGCGGAGACCCAGTACTTC.

The chain couples TRBV5-1 to TRBJ1-1, with 9 bases matching TRBD1. After removal of 2 bases from V and 6 bases from J, the junction contained 5 bases not matched to a gene. This CDR3 region has 14 residues. CDR1 and CDR2 from the germline V gene are SGHRS and YFSETQ. The CDR3 DNA sequence: TGCGCCAGCAGCTTCGGGACAGGGTTCGCTGAAGCTTTCTTT. It specifies CASSFGTGFAEAFF.

V usage is TRBV29-1 and J usage is TRBJ2-4; D is possibly TRBD1 (6 bases). Germline V gives CDR1 SQVTM, CDR2 ANQGSEA. V dropped 7 bases and J dropped 9 bases, with 13 bases sitting between them. The CDR3 covers 11 residues. The chain's CDR3 is CSAGQLGIQYF. The CDR3 region has the DNA TGCAGCGCAGGACAGTTGGGCATTCAGTACTTC.